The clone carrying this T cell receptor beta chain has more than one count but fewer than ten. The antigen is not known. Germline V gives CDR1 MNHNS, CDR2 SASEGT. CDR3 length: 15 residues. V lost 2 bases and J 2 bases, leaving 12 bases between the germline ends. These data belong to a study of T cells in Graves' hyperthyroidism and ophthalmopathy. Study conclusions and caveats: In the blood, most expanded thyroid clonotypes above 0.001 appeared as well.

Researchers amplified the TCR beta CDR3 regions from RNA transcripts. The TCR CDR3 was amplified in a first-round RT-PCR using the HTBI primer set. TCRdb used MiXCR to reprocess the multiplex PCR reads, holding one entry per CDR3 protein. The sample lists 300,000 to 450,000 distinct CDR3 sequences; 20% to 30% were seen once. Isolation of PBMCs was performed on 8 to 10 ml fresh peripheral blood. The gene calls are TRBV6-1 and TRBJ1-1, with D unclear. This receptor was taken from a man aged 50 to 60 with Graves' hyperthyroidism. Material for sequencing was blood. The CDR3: CASSESWVRNTEAFF. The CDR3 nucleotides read TGTGCCAGCAGTGAAAGTTGGGTCAGAAACACTGAAGCTTTCTTT.